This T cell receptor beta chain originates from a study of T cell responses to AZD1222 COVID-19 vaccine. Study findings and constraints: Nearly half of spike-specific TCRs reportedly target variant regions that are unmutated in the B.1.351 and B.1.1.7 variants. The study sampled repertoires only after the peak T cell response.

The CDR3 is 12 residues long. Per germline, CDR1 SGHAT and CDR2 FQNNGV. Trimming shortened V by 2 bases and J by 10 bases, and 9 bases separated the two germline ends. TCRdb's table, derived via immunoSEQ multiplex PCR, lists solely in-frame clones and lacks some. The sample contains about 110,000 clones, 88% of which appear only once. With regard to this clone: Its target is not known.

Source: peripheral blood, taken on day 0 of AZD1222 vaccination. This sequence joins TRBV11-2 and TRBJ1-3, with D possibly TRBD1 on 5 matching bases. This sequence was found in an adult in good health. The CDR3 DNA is TGTGCCAGCAGCTTAATGGGGGTAACCATATATTTT. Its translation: CASSLMGVTIYF.